The T cell receptor (beta chain) described here comes from a study of tumor-infiltrating lymphocytes in primary liver carcinoma. As concerns this clonotype: The antigen is undetermined. One end of the junction fails to match germline, which may point to a read error.

Points from the study as a whole: Lesser overlap characterized tumor-adjacent and tumor-blood pairs relative to tumor region pairs. When set against blood, tumors had a significantly higher top-250-clone fraction (p = 0.039).

Taking about 17-31 mg of unsorted bulk tissue, the authors co-extracted RNA and DNA. Starting material of about 450 ng total RNA yielded TCR beta cDNA via a constant-region primer. Each TCR beta library was derived from three nested multiplex PCR rounds that employed slightly modified ARM-PCR. TRBV1-TRBV30 forward and Cbeta reverse primers drove the first two roughly 10-cycle rounds. Using its own MiXCR run on the multiplex PCR reads, TCRdb lists one record per CDR3 protein. The data contain roughly 80,000 distinct CDR3 sequences, roughly two thirds of them seen just once; the ten biggest clones take up roughly 25%. Looked up from germline, CDR1 is MNHNS and CDR2 is SASEGT. This CDR3 comprises 14 residues.

Sequencing was carried out using tumor-adjacent normal liver tissue. The TCR sequence derives from a man aged 35 to 55 with primary liver carcinoma and hepatitis B virus infection. The chain is built from TRBV6-1 and TRBJ1-1, with 8 positions matching TRBD1. The CDR3 nucleotides read TGTGCCATCAGTCCGGACAGGGTAGTGGATGAAGCTTTCTTT. Its protein product is CAISPDRVVDEAFF.